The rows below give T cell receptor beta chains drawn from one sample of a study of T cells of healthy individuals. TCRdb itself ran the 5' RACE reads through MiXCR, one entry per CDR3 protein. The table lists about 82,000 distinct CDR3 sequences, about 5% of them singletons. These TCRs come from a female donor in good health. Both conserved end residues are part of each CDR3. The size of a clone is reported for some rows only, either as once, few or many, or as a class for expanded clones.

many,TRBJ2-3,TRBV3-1,CASSPWGGPNTDTQYF
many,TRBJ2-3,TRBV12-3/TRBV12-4,CASTLTASTDTQYF
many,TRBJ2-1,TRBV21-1,CASSKETSVESRYNEQFF
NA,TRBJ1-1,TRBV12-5,CASGIRVDVAFF
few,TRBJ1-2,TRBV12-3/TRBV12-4,CASSPGGVGGYTF
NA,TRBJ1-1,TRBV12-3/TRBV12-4,CASSGGLRAFF
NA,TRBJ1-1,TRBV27,CASSLRLTDEKYTEAFF
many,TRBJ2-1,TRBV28,CASSLAGVVNEQFF
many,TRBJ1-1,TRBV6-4,CASSETGVTEAFF
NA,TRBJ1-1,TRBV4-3,CASSHTGGRTEAFF
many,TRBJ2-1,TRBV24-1,CATSDSLAGLYNEQFF
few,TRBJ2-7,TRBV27,CASRSRERETYEQYF
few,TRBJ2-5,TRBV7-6,CASSGFGTGKETQYF
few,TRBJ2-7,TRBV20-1,CSARDLGTSTYEQYF
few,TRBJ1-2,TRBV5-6,CASSRGMGPENGYTF
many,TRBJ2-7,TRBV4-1,CASSQEPGGAAVSYEQYF
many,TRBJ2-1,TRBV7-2,CASSTAWDNEQFF
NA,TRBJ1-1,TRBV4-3,CASSQDARGGRTEAFF
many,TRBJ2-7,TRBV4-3,CASSQDIAPREQYF
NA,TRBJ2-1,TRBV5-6,CASSLTNYNEQFF
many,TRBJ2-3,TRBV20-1,CSASGLAGEGRTDTQYF
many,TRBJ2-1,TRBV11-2,CASSWRETYNEQFF
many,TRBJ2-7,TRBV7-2,CASSQRGRTYEQYF
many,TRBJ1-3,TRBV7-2,CASSPPEIGKRNTIYF
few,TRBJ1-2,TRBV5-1,CASATGSGDYGYTF
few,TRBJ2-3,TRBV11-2,CASSLVASGSPTDTQYF
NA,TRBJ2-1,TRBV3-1,CASSPLWGEVNEQFF
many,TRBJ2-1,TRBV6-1,CASSEMASGRMNEQFF
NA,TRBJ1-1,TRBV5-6,CASSGNARVTEAFF
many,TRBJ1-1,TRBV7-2,CASSLGVNMNTEAFF
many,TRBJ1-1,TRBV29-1,CSALAGTGTNTEAFF
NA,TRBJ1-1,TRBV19,CASSMWAADTEAFF
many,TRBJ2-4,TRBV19,CASSPGTTAKNIQYF
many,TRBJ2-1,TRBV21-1,CASSFTDYRWMWDEQFF
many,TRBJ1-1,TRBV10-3,CAIRNTRDTEAFF
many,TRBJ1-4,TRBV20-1,CSARDPDLKKLFF
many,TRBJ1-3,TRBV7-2,CASTTTNSGNTIYF
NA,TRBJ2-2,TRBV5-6,CASSETSGPRELFF
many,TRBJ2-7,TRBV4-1,CASSPSGGRRYEQYF
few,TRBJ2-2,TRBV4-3,CASSQSGDTGELFF
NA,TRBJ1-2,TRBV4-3,CASSQDSRGTGGPAYGYTF
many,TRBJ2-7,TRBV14,CASSQGPDRALGYEQYF
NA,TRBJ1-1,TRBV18,CASSPLRVGTEAFF
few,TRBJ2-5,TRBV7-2,CASSYSQRFSETQYF
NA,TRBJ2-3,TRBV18,CASSPQPGSNTDTQYF
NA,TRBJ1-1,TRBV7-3,CASSKTGDTEAFF
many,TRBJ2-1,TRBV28,CASTLPGLAGGPGNEQFF
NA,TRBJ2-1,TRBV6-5,CASSLRLAGGLGEQFF
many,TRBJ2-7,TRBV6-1,CASSDSGRGYEQYF
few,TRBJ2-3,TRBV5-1,CASSLESSVVDTQYF
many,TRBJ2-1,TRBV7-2,CASSRDRGSGNEQFF
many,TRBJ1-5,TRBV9,CASSLDGQSNQPQHF
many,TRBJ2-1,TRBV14,CASSLRQGEIEQFF
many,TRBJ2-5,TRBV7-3,CASSLSGSRRETQYF